The 8 T cell receptor beta chains listed next were all sequenced from one sample in a study of cytomegalovirus exposure and HLA in healthy donors. Primers: 60 Vbeta forward and 13 Jbeta reverse. Profiled with immunoSEQ multiplex PCR; TCRdb holds only in-frame clones, not every one. The sample contains around 110,000 clones, around 60% of which appear only once. Sequenced: PBMCs. Receptors were obtained from a woman aged 40 to 55 in good health and CMV-seropositive.

This sequence joins TRBV29-1 and TRBJ2-7, with TRBD2 matching over 8 bases. Germline V gives CDR1 SQVTM, CDR2 ANQGSEA. The CDR3 spans 15 residues. The trim removed 2 bases at V and 6 bases at J, leaving 12 bases unmatched. The CDR3 nucleotides read TGCAGCGTTGAACGATGGTCCAGCGGGAGAGCCGAGCAGTACTTC. Amino acid sequence: CSVERWSSGRAEQYF.

The rearrangement joins TRBV15 to TRBJ2-3; a weak D match, TRBD2 (5 bases). The V gene lost 8 bases and the J gene lost 0 bases, with 18 bases spanning the gap. Germline V gives CDR1 LNHNV, CDR2 YYDKDF (reference sequence). The CDR3 length is 16 residues. CDR3 coding DNA: TGTGCCACCCGGTTAAAGGGAGCTGTCAGCACAGATACGCAGTATTTT. Translation gives CATRLKGAVSTDTQYF.

This chain connects TRBV29-1 to TRBJ2-1; D is perhaps TRBD2 (7 bases). Germline CDR1 and CDR2: SQVTM and ANQGSEA. This CDR3 region has 12 residues. The CDR3 here is CGGSQGGGEQFF. Written as DNA, the CDR3 is TGCGGCGGGTCACAGGGAGGGGGGGAGCAGTTCTTC.

The chain is built from TRBV4-1 and TRBJ2-6; D is uncertain. The length of the CDR3 is 16 residues. CDR1 and CDR2 from the germline V gene are MGHRA and YSYEKL. The V end was cut by 3 bases, the J end by 6 bases, with 15 bases between. CDR3 bases: TGCGCCAGCAGCCATGGTGGTCTTCTAGTGGCCAACGTCCTGACTTTC. Its translation is CASSHGGLLVANVLTF.

This clone has a handful of counts. CDR3 in amino acids: CAIAPFSGPRHNEQFF. CDR3 bases: TGCGCCATCGCACCTTTCAGCGGGCCGCGCCACAATGAGCAGTTCTTC. The rearrangement links TRBV10-1 to TRBJ2-1; D may be TRBD2 (6 bases). V lost 10 bases and J 5 bases, leaving 24 bases between the germline ends. This CDR3 is 16 amino acids long. Germline lookup yields CDR1 WNHNN and CDR2 SYGVQD (reference sequence).

The chain employs TRBV11-2 and TRBJ2-7, with D possibly matching TRBD1 (6 bases). Trimming removed 0 bases at V and 3 bases at J, with 9 bases between. The CDR3 spans 14 residues. Germline CDR1 and CDR2: SGHAT and FQNNGV. CDR3 nucleotides: TGTGCCAGCAGCTTAGATCAGGGGATCTACGAGCAGTACTTC. Its protein product is CASSLDQGIYEQYF.

The chain couples TRBV27 to TRBJ2-7; 8 nucleotides align to TRBD2. J was trimmed by 0 bases and V by 5 bases; bases with no gene match: 3. The CDR3 runs to 14 residues. Germline V gene sequence: CDR1 MNHEY, CDR2 SMNVEV (reference sequence). Here the CDR3 DNA reads TGTGCCAGCAGTATTAGCGGGGCCTCCTACGAGCAGTACTTC. It yields the protein CASSISGASYEQYF.

The chain links TRBV5-6 to TRBJ2-3, with 10 positions matching TRBD2. The germline gives CDR1 SGHDT, CDR2 YYEEEE. The CDR3 loop spans 16 amino acids. J gave up 2 bases and V 1 base, and 4 bases lay outside the gene matches. The CDR3 spells CASSLKAGGFTDTQYF. Written as DNA, the CDR3 is TGTGCCAGCAGCTTGAAAGCGGGAGGGTTCACAGATACGCAGTATTTT. Full variable domain (outside the CDR3, taken from reference TRBV5-6 and TRBJ2-3): DAGVTQSPTHLIKTRGQQVTLRCSPKSGHDTVSWYQQALGQGPQFIFQYYEEEERQRGNFPDRFSGHQFPNYSSELNVNALLLGDSALYLCASSLKAGGFTDTQYFGPGTRLTVL.